This entry concerns a single T cell receptor (beta chain). Its antigen is as yet unknown. Regarding the study as a whole: Tumor-infiltrating Treg TCR alpha and beta sequences overlapped most with tumor naive CD4+ T cells, then blood naive. In terms of TCR gene usage, tumor memory CD4+ T cells clustered together with blood and lymph node memory CD4+ cells, as well as with lymph node naive CD4+ cells.

Semi-nested PCR with Nested Universal Primer A followed constant-region reverse priming of full-length variable regions. TCRdb analysed the 5' RACE reads with MiXCR anew, one entry per CDR3 protein. The profile shows over 50,000 distinct CDR3 sequences, 25% to 35% of them singletons. CD25-based Treg depletion was applied to purified naive CD4+ T cells. The CDR3 covers 13 residues. Trimming shortened V by 7 bases and J by 3 bases, and 12 bases separated the two germline ends. Germline CDR1 MNHEY, CDR2 SVGEGT. The receptor was isolated from a female donor with breast cancer. The chain couples TRBV6-2 or TRBV6-3 to TRBJ1-1; D unclear. The sample consisted of tumor-infiltrating naive CD4+ T cells sorted from the breast tumor. Subset described: naive CD4+ T cells, CD4+CD45RA+CD25-. CDR3 sequence: CASNNNRDTEAFF. CDR3 nucleotide sequence: TGTGCCAGCAACAATAACCGGGACACTGAAGCTTTCTTT.